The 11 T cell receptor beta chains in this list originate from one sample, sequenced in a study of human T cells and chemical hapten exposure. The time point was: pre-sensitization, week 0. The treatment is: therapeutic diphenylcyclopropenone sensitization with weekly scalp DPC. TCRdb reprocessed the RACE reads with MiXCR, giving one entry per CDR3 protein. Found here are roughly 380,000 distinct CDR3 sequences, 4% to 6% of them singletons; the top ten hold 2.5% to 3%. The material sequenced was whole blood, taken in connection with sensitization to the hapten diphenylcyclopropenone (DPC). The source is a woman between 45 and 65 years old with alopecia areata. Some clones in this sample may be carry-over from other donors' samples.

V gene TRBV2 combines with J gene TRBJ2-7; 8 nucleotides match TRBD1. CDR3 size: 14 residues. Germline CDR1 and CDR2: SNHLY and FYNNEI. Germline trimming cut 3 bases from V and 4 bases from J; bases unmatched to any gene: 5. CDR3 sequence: CASSDRGLKYEQYF. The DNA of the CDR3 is TGTGCCAGCAGTGACAGGGGGCTAAAATACGAGCAGTACTTC.

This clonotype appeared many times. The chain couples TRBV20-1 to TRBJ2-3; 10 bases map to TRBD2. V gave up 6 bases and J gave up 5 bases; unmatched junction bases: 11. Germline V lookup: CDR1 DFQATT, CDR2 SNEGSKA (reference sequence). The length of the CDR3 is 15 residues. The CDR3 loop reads CSARVAGGLVDTQYF. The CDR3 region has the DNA TGCAGTGCCCGCGTAGCGGGAGGCCTGGTAGATACGCAGTATTTT.

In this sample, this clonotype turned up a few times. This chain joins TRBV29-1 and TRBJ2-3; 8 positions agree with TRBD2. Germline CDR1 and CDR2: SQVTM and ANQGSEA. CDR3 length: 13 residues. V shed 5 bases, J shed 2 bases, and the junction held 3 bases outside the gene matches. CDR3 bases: TGCAGCGTTCCTAGCGGGCTCACAGATACGCAGTATTTT. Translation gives CSVPSGLTDTQYF.

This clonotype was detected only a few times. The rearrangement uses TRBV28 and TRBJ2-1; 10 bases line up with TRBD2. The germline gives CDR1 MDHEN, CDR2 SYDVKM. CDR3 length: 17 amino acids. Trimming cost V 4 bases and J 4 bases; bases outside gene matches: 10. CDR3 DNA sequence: TGTGCCAGCAGTTCTGGTGTCGGGACTAGCGCTTACAATGAGCAGTTCTTC. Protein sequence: CASSSGVGTSAYNEQFF. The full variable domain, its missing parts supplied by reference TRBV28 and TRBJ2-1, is DVKVTQSSRYLVKRTGEKVFLECVQDMDHENMFWYRQDPGLGLRLIYFSYDVKMKEKGDIPEGYSVSREKKERFSLILESASTNQTSMYLCASSSGVGTSAYNEQFFGPGTRLTVL.

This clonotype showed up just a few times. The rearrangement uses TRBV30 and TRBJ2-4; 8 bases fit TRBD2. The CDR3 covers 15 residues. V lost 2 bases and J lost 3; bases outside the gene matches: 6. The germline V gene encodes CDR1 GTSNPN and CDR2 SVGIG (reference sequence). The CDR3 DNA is TGTGCCTGGAGTCTTCTGACTAGCGACAAAAACATTCAGTACTTC. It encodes CAWSLLTSDKNIQYF.

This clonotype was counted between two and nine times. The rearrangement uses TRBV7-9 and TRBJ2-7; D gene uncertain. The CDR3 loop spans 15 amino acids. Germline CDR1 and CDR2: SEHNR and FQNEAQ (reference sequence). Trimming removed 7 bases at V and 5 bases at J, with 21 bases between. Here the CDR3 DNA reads TGTGCCAGCACCAAATCGGCCCGCGCTGAGAACGAGCAGTACTTC. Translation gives CASTKSARAENEQYF.

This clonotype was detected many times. The CDR3 protein is CSVQTGANEKLFF. CDR3 DNA sequence: TGCAGCGTGCAGACAGGGGCTAATGAAAAACTGTTTTTT. The chain carries TRBV29-1 and TRBJ1-4; 8 nucleotides align to TRBD1. The CDR3 runs to 13 residues. Germline CDR1 SQVTM, CDR2 ANQGSEA. Germline trimming cut 6 bases from V and 3 bases from J; bases unmatched to any gene: 3.

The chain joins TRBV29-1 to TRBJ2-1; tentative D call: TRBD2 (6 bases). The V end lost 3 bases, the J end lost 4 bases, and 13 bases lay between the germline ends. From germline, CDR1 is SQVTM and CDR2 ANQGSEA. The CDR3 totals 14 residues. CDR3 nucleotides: TGCAGCGTTGATAGCGGCATTTTTTACAATGAGCAGTTCTTC. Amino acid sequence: CSVDSGIFYNEQFF.

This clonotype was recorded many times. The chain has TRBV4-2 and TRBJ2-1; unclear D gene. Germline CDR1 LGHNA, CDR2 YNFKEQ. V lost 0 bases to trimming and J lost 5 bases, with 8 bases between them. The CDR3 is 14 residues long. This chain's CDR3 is CASSQEAGDNEQFF. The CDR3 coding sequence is TGTGCCAGCAGCCAAGAGGCCGGAGACAATGAGCAGTTCTTC.

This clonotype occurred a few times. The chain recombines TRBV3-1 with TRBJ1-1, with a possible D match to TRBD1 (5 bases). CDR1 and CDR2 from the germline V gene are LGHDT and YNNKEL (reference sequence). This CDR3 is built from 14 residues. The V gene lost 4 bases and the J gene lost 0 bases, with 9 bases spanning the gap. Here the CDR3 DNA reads TGTGCCAGCAGCCTAATGACAGTGAACACTGAAGCTTTCTTT. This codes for CASSLMTVNTEAFF.

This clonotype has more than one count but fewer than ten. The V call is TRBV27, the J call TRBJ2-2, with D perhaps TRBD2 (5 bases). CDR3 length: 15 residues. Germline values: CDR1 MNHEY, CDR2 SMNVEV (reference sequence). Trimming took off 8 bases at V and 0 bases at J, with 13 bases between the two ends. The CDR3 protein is CASSPWRSNTGELFF. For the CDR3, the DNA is TGTGCCAGCTCCCCGTGGAGGTCGAACACCGGGGAGCTGTTTTTT.